This is a list of T cell receptor beta chains from one sample in a study of response to subunit inactivated influenza vaccine. TCRdb passed the RT-PCR reads through MiXCR, listing each CDR3 protein once. The sample lists 150,000 to 200,000 distinct CDR3 sequences; approximately 10% were seen once. The sample in question was non-naive T cells sorted from PBMCs, obtained 40 to 50 days after vaccination. The receptors originated from a man aged 45-65 years who received an inactivated influenza vaccine. Each CDR3 is given with its conserved first and last residue. D genes are given only for firm matches. Some rows mark clone size as missing; the rest say once, few, many or name a class of expanded clone.

length: 15
V: TRBV20-1
D: -
size: few
J: TRBJ2-7
CDR3: CSARDPGFQPNEQYF
DNA: TGCAGTGCTAGAGACCCCGGGTTTCAACCCAACGAGCAGTACTTC

length: 15
V: TRBV18
D: -
size: -
J: TRBJ2-5
CDR3: CASSPGLWGSETQYF
DNA: TGTGCCAGCTCACCGGGTTTGTGGGGGAGCGAGACCCAGTACTTC

length: 15
V: TRBV6-5
D: TRBD2
size: -
J: TRBJ2-2
CDR3: CASSYLAEHTGELFF
DNA: TGTGCCAGCAGTTATCTAGCGGAACACACCGGGGAGCTGTTTTTT

length: 16
V: TRBV5-1
D: TRBD2
size: -
J: TRBJ2-3
CDR3: CASNEGLAGLTDTQYF
DNA: TGCGCCAGCAACGAGGGGTTAGCGGGACTCACAGATACGCAGTATTTT

length: 16
V: TRBV3-1
D: TRBD1
size: -
J: TRBJ1-5
CDR3: CASSLAWTGCNQPQHF
DNA: TGTGCCAGCAGCCTCGCCTGGACAGGGTGCAATCAGCCCCAGCATTTT

length: 13
V: TRBV20-1
D: -
size: -
J: TRBJ1-1
CDR3: CSARDVLNTEAFF
DNA: TGCAGTGCTAGAGATGTTCTTAACACTGAAGCTTTCTTT

length: 16
V: TRBV6-2/TRBV6-3
D: TRBD2
size: few
J: TRBJ2-1
CDR3: CASTNSREELYNEQFF
DNA: TGTGCCAGCACTAACTCCCGGGAGGAACTCTACAATGAGCAGTTCTTC

length: 14
V: TRBV29-1
D: TRBD2
size: many
J: TRBJ2-3
CDR3: CSVQSGRESDTQYF
DNA: TGCAGCGTTCAAAGCGGGAGAGAGTCAGATACGCAGTATTTT

length: 16
V: TRBV4-1
D: -
size: few
J: TRBJ1-2
CDR3: CASSQEAFSVNYGYTF
DNA: TGCGCCAGCAGCCAAGAGGCTTTTAGCGTTAACTATGGCTACACCTTC

length: 11
V: TRBV2
D: -
size: many
J: TRBJ1-4
CDR3: CASVTNEKLFF
DNA: TGTGCCAGCGTCACTAATGAAAAACTGTTTTTT

length: 16
V: TRBV7-9
D: -
size: few
J: TRBJ1-2
CDR3: CASSLSRGDLLGGYTF
DNA: TGTGCCAGCAGCTTATCCCGAGGGGATCTTTTGGGTGGCTACACCTTC

length: 14
V: TRBV12-3/TRBV12-4
D: -
size: -
J: TRBJ2-5
CDR3: CASSLIGLEETQYF
DNA: TGTGCCAGCAGTTTAATCGGATTAGAAGAGACCCAGTACTTC

length: 15
V: TRBV5-6
D: -
size: -
J: TRBJ2-7
CDR3: CASSLKGRGRFEQYF
DNA: TGTGCCAGCAGCTTGAAAGGCAGGGGAAGGTTCGAGCAGTACTTC

length: 15
V: TRBV12-3/TRBV12-4
D: -
size: many
J: TRBJ2-1
CDR3: CASKRSRSSYNEQFF
DNA: TGTGCCAGCAAACGGAGCCGGAGCTCCTACAATGAGCAGTTCTTC

length: 16
V: TRBV27
D: TRBD1
size: -
J: TRBJ2-3
CDR3: CASSFSPGGRTDTQYF
DNA: TGTGCCAGCAGTTTCTCGCCAGGGGGCCGCACAGATACGCAGTATTTT

length: 15
V: TRBV10-1
D: TRBD2
size: -
J: TRBJ2-2
CDR3: CASRLAGYWTGELFF
DNA: TGCGCCAGCAGACTAGCGGGATATTGGACCGGGGAGCTGTTTTTT

length: 16
V: TRBV29-1
D: TRBD2
size: many
J: TRBJ2-1
CDR3: CSVTSGGSFSYNEQFF
DNA: TGCAGCGTCACTAGCGGGGGGTCGTTCTCCTACAATGAGCAGTTCTTC

length: 14
V: TRBV10-3
D: TRBD1
size: few
J: TRBJ2-3
CDR3: CAISGTGGTDTQYF
DNA: TGTGCCATCAGCGGGACAGGGGGCACAGATACGCAGTATTTT

length: 12
V: TRBV29-1
D: -
size: -
J: TRBJ2-5
CDR3: CSAVGGQETQYF
DNA: TGCAGCGCCGTTGGCGGACAAGAGACCCAGTACTTC

length: 14
V: TRBV7-8
D: TRBD1
size: few
J: TRBJ2-7
CDR3: CASSFTGQSYEQYF
DNA: TGTGCCAGCAGCTTTACGGGACAGTCCTACGAGCAGTACTTC